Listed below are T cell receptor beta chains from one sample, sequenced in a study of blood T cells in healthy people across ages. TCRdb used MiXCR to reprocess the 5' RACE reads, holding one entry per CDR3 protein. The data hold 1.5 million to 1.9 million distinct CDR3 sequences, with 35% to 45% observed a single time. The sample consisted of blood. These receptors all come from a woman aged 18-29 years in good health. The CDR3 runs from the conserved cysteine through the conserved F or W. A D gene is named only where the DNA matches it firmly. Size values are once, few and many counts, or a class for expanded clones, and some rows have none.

cdr3_aa: CASISGGIPYEQYF
cdr3_nt: TGTGCCAGCATAAGTGGCGGCATCCCCTACGAGCAGTACTTC
clone_size: few
j_call: TRBJ2-7
v_call: TRBV28
d_call: -

cdr3_aa: CSASGTTYSKDYGYTF
cdr3_nt: TGCAGTGCTAGCGGGACCACCTACTCTAAGGACTATGGCTACACCTTC
clone_size: few
j_call: TRBJ1-2
v_call: TRBV20-1
d_call: -

cdr3_aa: CASSPTGQPYEQYF
cdr3_nt: TGTGCCAGCAGCCCCACGGGCCAACCCTACGAGCAGTACTTC
clone_size: few
j_call: TRBJ2-7
v_call: TRBV27
d_call: -

cdr3_aa: CASTRTAQETQYF
cdr3_nt: TGTGCCAGCACTAGGACAGCCCAAGAGACCCAGTACTTC
clone_size: -
j_call: TRBJ2-5
v_call: TRBV6-1
d_call: -

cdr3_aa: CASLWDKNTGDLFF
cdr3_nt: TGTGCCAGCCTCTGGGACAAGAACACCGGGGATCTGTTTTTT
clone_size: -
j_call: TRBJ2-2
v_call: TRBV7-2
d_call: -

cdr3_aa: CASSPEGLNQPQHF
cdr3_nt: TGTGCCAGCAGCCCCGAGGGCCTCAATCAGCCCCAGCATTTT
clone_size: -
j_call: TRBJ1-5
v_call: TRBV9
d_call: -

cdr3_aa: CASSLDVSETQYF
cdr3_nt: TGTGCCAGCAGCTTGGACGTCTCAGAGACCCAGTACTTC
clone_size: -
j_call: TRBJ2-5
v_call: TRBV5-6
d_call: -

cdr3_aa: CSAGPDRGEQLRVFF
cdr3_nt: TGCAGTGCTGGTCCCGACAGAGGCGAACAACTAAGGGTGTTCTTC
clone_size: -
j_call: TRBJ2-1
v_call: TRBV20-1
d_call: -

cdr3_aa: CASGLMGNTGELFF
cdr3_nt: TGTGCCAGTGGGCTTATGGGGAACACCGGGGAGCTGTTTTTT
clone_size: -
j_call: TRBJ2-2
v_call: TRBV19
d_call: -

cdr3_aa: CAIRMGPRAFF
cdr3_nt: TGTGCCATCAGGATGGGTCCGCGAGCTTTCTTT
clone_size: few
j_call: TRBJ1-1
v_call: TRBV10-3
d_call: -

cdr3_aa: CASALTAGPRTPGELFF
cdr3_nt: TGTGCTAGTGCTCTAACCGCCGGGCCCCGCACTCCCGGGGAGCTGTTTTTT
clone_size: few
j_call: TRBJ2-2
v_call: TRBV12-5
d_call: -

cdr3_aa: CAISDRGDTEAFF
cdr3_nt: TGTGCCATCAGTGATAGGGGGGACACTGAAGCTTTCTTT
clone_size: -
j_call: TRBJ1-1
v_call: TRBV10-3
d_call: -

cdr3_aa: CSATGLAAYNEQFF
cdr3_nt: TGCAGTGCTACGGGACTAGCGGCTTACAATGAGCAGTTCTTC
clone_size: few
j_call: TRBJ2-1
v_call: TRBV20-1
d_call: TRBD2

cdr3_aa: CASSKLRTYGYTF
cdr3_nt: TGTGCCAGCAGCAAACTGCGGACCTATGGCTACACCTTC
clone_size: -
j_call: TRBJ1-2
v_call: TRBV21-1
d_call: -

cdr3_aa: CSARDPRTSGFYNEQFF
cdr3_nt: TGCAGTGCTAGAGACCCCCGGACTAGCGGGTTCTACAATGAGCAGTTCTTC
clone_size: few
j_call: TRBJ2-1
v_call: TRBV20-1
d_call: TRBD2

cdr3_aa: CASSLDGANYGYTF
cdr3_nt: TGTGCCAGCAGTTTAGATGGAGCTAACTATGGCTACACCTTC
clone_size: -
j_call: TRBJ1-2
v_call: TRBV27
d_call: -

cdr3_aa: CASSVGVAPDTQYF
cdr3_nt: TGTGCCAGCAGCGTTGGGGTGGCCCCAGATACGCAGTATTTT
clone_size: few
j_call: TRBJ2-3
v_call: TRBV9
d_call: -

cdr3_aa: CASSLWDRLYNEQFF
cdr3_nt: TGTGCCAGCAGTTTATGGGACCGACTCTACAATGAGCAGTTCTTC
clone_size: -
j_call: TRBJ2-1
v_call: TRBV12-3/TRBV12-4
d_call: -

cdr3_aa: CATSRTATDTQYF
cdr3_nt: TGTGCCACCAGTAGGACAGCCACAGATACGCAGTATTTT
clone_size: -
j_call: TRBJ2-3
v_call: TRBV15
d_call: -

cdr3_aa: CASRDSGTGSLNEQYF
cdr3_nt: TGTGCCAGCAGGGATTCAGGGACAGGGAGTTTGAATGAGCAGTACTTC
clone_size: -
j_call: TRBJ2-5
v_call: TRBV28
d_call: TRBD1

cdr3_aa: CASNSRLASYNEQFF
cdr3_nt: TGTGCCAGCAACTCGCGACTAGCCTCCTACAATGAGCAGTTCTTC
clone_size: -
j_call: TRBJ2-1
v_call: TRBV7-2
d_call: TRBD2

cdr3_aa: CDSSLWGGEGGTEAFF
cdr3_nt: TGTGACAGCAGCTTATGGGGAGGGGAGGGCGGCACTGAAGCTTTCTTT
clone_size: -
j_call: TRBJ1-1
v_call: TRBV7-8
d_call: -

cdr3_aa: CASRTGGWDNQPQHF
cdr3_nt: TGTGCCAGCAGAACAGGGGGCTGGGACAATCAGCCCCAGCATTTT
clone_size: -
j_call: TRBJ1-5
v_call: TRBV2
d_call: TRBD1

cdr3_aa: CASSQDLGYQETQYF
cdr3_nt: TGCGCCAGCAGCCAAGATTTGGGCTACCAAGAGACCCAGTACTTC
clone_size: -
j_call: TRBJ2-5
v_call: TRBV4-1
d_call: -

cdr3_aa: CASSYSSYNEQFF
cdr3_nt: TGTGCCAGCAGTTACAGCTCCTACAATGAGCAGTTCTTC
clone_size: many
j_call: TRBJ2-1
v_call: TRBV6-5
d_call: -

cdr3_aa: CASSLGGGGRLDQPQHF
cdr3_nt: TGTGCCAGCAGCTTAGGAGGAGGGGGGCGCCTAGATCAGCCCCAGCATTTT
clone_size: -
j_call: TRBJ1-5
v_call: TRBV7-2
d_call: -

cdr3_aa: CASSPWDRDRNIQYF
cdr3_nt: TGTGCCAGCAGCCCGTGGGATAGGGACAGAAACATTCAGTACTTC
clone_size: -
j_call: TRBJ2-4
v_call: TRBV13
d_call: TRBD1

cdr3_aa: CASIAGGARNQPQHF
cdr3_nt: TGTGCCAGCATCGCAGGGGGCGCGCGCAATCAGCCCCAGCATTTT
clone_size: -
j_call: TRBJ1-5
v_call: TRBV6-1
d_call: TRBD1

cdr3_aa: CASSVAPGTITETQYF
cdr3_nt: TGTGCCAGCAGCGTCGCCCCCGGGACAATCACCGAGACCCAGTACTTC
clone_size: few
j_call: TRBJ2-5
v_call: TRBV9
d_call: -

cdr3_aa: CASFSMSTEAFF
cdr3_nt: TGTGCCAGCTTCAGCATGAGCACTGAAGCTTTCTTT
clone_size: -
j_call: TRBJ1-1
v_call: TRBV6-5
d_call: -

cdr3_aa: CASSPRTGMSDTQYF
cdr3_nt: TGTGCCAGCTCACCTCGGACAGGGATGTCGGATACGCAGTATTTT
clone_size: few
j_call: TRBJ2-3
v_call: TRBV18
d_call: TRBD1

cdr3_aa: CATSSKETQYF
cdr3_nt: TGTGCCACCAGTTCCAAAGAGACCCAGTACTTC
clone_size: -
j_call: TRBJ2-5
v_call: TRBV24-1
d_call: -

cdr3_aa: CASSEIAGGPTEQFF
cdr3_nt: TGTGCCAGCAGTGAGATTGCGGGGGGCCCGACTGAGCAGTTCTTC
clone_size: few
j_call: TRBJ2-1
v_call: TRBV6-4
d_call: TRBD2

cdr3_aa: CSARDSGGHQETQYF
cdr3_nt: TGCAGTGCTAGAGATTCGGGGGGCCATCAAGAGACCCAGTACTTC
clone_size: -
j_call: TRBJ2-5
v_call: TRBV20-1
d_call: -

cdr3_aa: CASSPTGTGDEKLFF
cdr3_nt: TGCGCCAGCAGCCCGACCGGGACAGGGGATGAAAAACTGTTTTTT
clone_size: -
j_call: TRBJ1-4
v_call: TRBV4-1
d_call: TRBD1

cdr3_aa: CSASQTRGFTQPQHF
cdr3_nt: TGCAGTGCTAGCCAAACCAGGGGATTCACTCAGCCCCAGCATTTT
clone_size: -
j_call: TRBJ1-5
v_call: TRBV20-1
d_call: -

cdr3_aa: CASSQGIGRSNQPQHF
cdr3_nt: TGCGCCAGCAGCCAAGGAATAGGACGTAGCAATCAGCCCCAGCATTTT
clone_size: few
j_call: TRBJ1-5
v_call: TRBV4-3
d_call: -

cdr3_aa: CTSSYSGVGNTYGYTF
cdr3_nt: TGTACCAGCAGTTACTCGGGGGTGGGGAACACCTATGGCTACACCTTC
clone_size: -
j_call: TRBJ1-2
v_call: TRBV6-6
d_call: -

cdr3_aa: CASSLTPTPYYGYTF
cdr3_nt: TGTGCCAGCAGCTTGACACCAACGCCCTACTATGGCTACACCTTC
clone_size: -
j_call: TRBJ1-2
v_call: TRBV7-9
d_call: -

cdr3_aa: CASRSRESYGYTF
cdr3_nt: TGTGCCAGCAGGTCGAGGGAAAGCTATGGCTACACCTTC
clone_size: -
j_call: TRBJ1-2
v_call: TRBV6-5
d_call: -

cdr3_aa: CASSGINPGADYGYTF
cdr3_nt: TGTGCCAGCAGTGGAATTAATCCGGGGGCGGACTATGGCTACACCTTC
clone_size: -
j_call: TRBJ1-2
v_call: TRBV6-1
d_call: -

cdr3_aa: CASSQEQYGETQYF
cdr3_nt: TGCGCCAGCAGCCAAGAACAGTACGGAGAGACCCAGTACTTC
clone_size: -
j_call: TRBJ2-5
v_call: TRBV4-3
d_call: -

cdr3_aa: CASSPRTGAVQPQHF
cdr3_nt: TGTGCCAGCAGTCCCCGGACAGGGGCGGTTCAGCCCCAGCATTTT
clone_size: -
j_call: TRBJ1-5
v_call: TRBV6-2/TRBV6-3
d_call: TRBD1

cdr3_aa: CASSQDASGYSEQFF
cdr3_nt: TGCGCCAGCAGCCAAGATGCTAGCGGTTACAGTGAGCAGTTCTTC
clone_size: -
j_call: TRBJ2-1
v_call: TRBV4-3
d_call: TRBD2

cdr3_aa: CSAPRGNLRRPEQYF
cdr3_nt: TGCAGTGCCCCTCGAGGAAATTTGCGGCGCCCGGAGCAGTACTTC
clone_size: few
j_call: TRBJ2-7
v_call: TRBV20-1
d_call: -

cdr3_aa: CASSFLVKGGSDTQYF
cdr3_nt: TGTGCCAGCAGCTTCTTGGTCAAGGGGGGCTCAGATACGCAGTATTTT
clone_size: -
j_call: TRBJ2-3
v_call: TRBV5-4
d_call: -

cdr3_aa: CSALGRMNTEAFF
cdr3_nt: TGCAGTGCCCTGGGCAGGATGAACACTGAAGCTTTCTTT
clone_size: few
j_call: TRBJ1-1
v_call: TRBV20-1
d_call: -

cdr3_aa: CSASRTGPYNEQYF
cdr3_nt: TGCAGTGCTTCCAGGACAGGGCCCTACAATGAGCAGTACTTC
clone_size: -
j_call: TRBJ2-7
v_call: TRBV20-1
d_call: TRBD1

cdr3_aa: CASSQGEVNTQYF
cdr3_nt: TGTGCCAGCAGCCAAGGGGAGGTCAATACGCAGTATTTT
clone_size: few
j_call: TRBJ2-3
v_call: TRBV3-1
d_call: -

cdr3_aa: CASRMDRVSYNEQFF
cdr3_nt: TGTGCCAGCAGAATGGACAGGGTCTCCTACAATGAGCAGTTCTTC
clone_size: few
j_call: TRBJ2-1
v_call: TRBV6-5
d_call: TRBD1

cdr3_aa: CASSLVWRDTEAFF
cdr3_nt: TGTGCCAGCAGCTTAGTTTGGAGGGACACTGAAGCTTTCTTT
clone_size: few
j_call: TRBJ1-1
v_call: TRBV7-2
d_call: -

cdr3_aa: CSVRDRSHEQYF
cdr3_nt: TGCAGCGTTCGGGACAGGTCTCACGAGCAGTACTTC
clone_size: -
j_call: TRBJ2-7
v_call: TRBV29-1
d_call: TRBD1

cdr3_aa: CAISESFRDGQPQHF
cdr3_nt: TGTGCCATCAGTGAGTCGTTCAGGGACGGGCAGCCCCAGCATTTT
clone_size: -
j_call: TRBJ1-5
v_call: TRBV10-3
d_call: -

cdr3_aa: CASSPASSGGEQYF
cdr3_nt: TGTGCCAGCAGTCCCGCCTCTAGTGGGGGCGAGCAGTACTTC
clone_size: -
j_call: TRBJ2-7
v_call: TRBV27
d_call: -

cdr3_aa: CASSWTTGPYNEQYF
cdr3_nt: TGCGCCAGCAGCTGGACTACCGGACCCTACAATGAGCAGTACTTC
clone_size: few
j_call: TRBJ2-7
v_call: TRBV5-1
d_call: -